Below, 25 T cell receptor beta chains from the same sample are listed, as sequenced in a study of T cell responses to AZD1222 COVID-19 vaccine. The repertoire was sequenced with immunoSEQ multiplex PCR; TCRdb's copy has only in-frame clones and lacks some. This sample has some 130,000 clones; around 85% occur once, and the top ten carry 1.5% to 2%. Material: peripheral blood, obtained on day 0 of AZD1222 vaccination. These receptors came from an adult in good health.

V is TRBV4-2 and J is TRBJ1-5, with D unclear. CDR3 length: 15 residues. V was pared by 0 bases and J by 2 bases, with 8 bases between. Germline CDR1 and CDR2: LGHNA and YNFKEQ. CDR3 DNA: TGTGCCAGCAGCCAAGATCCCACCGGCAATCAGCCCCAGCATTTT. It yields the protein CASSQDPTGNQPQHF.

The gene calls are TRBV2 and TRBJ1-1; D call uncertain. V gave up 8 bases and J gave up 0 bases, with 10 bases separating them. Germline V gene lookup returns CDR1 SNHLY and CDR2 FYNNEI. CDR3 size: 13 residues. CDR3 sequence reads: CASWRGLNTEAFF. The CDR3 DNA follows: TGTGCCAGCTGGCGCGGATTGAACACTGAAGCTTTCTTT.

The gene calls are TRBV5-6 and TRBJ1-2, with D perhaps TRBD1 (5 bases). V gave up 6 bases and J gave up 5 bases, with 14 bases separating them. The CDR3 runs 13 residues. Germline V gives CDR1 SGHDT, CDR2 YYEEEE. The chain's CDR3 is CASKWPGPYGYTF. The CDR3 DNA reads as TGTGCCAGCAAGTGGCCGGGGCCTTATGGCTACACCTTC.

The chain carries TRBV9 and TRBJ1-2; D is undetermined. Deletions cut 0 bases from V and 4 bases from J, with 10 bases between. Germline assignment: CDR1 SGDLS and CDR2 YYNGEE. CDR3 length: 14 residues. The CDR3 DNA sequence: TGTGCCAGCAGCGTAGACGGGCGGACCTATGGCTACACCTTC. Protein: CASSVDGRTYGYTF.

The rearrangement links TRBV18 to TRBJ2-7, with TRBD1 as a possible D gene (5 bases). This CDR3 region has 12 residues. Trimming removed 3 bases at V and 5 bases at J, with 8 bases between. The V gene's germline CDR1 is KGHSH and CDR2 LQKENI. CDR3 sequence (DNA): TGTGCCAGCTCACCTTCGACAGACGAGCAGTACTTC. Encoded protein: CASSPSTDEQYF.

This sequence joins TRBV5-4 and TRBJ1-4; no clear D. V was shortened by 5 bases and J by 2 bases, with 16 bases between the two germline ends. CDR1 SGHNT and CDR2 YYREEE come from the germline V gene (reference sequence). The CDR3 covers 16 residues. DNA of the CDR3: TGTGCCAGCAGTTTTTATCCGGTGGGGACTAATGAAAAACTGTTTTTT. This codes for CASSFYPVGTNEKLFF.

CDR3 bases: TGTGCCAGTAGTATCGGGAGATCACCCCTCCACTTT. It specifies CASSIGRSPLHF. The gene calls are TRBV19 and TRBJ1-6; D not resolved. Per the germline V gene, CDR1 is LNHDA and CDR2 is SQIVND (reference sequence). V was cut by 3 bases and J by 10 bases, with 7 bases left in between. The CDR3 length is 12 residues.

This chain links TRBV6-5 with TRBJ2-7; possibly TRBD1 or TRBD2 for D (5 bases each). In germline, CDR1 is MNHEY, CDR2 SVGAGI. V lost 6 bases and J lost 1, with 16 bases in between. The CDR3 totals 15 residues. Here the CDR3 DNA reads TGTGCCAGCAGCCTAAGCTGGGACGCATCCTACGAGCAGTACTTC. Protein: CASSLSWDASYEQYF.

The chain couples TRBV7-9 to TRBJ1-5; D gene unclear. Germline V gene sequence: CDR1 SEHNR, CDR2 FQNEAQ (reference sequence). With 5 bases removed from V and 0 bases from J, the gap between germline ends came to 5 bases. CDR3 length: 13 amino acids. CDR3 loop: CASSRGSNQPQHF. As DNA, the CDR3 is TGTGCCAGCAGCCGTGGTAGCAATCAGCCCCAGCATTTT.

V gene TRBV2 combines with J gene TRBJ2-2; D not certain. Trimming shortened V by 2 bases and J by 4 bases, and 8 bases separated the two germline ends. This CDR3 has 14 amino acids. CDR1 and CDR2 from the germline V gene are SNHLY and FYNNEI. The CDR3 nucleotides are TGTGCCAGCAGTGAACCTAGGGCCACCGGGGAGCTGTTTTTT. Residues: CASSEPRATGELFF.

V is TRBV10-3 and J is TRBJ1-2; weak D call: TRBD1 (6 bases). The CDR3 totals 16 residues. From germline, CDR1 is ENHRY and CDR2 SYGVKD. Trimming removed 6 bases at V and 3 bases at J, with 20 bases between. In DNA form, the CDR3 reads TGTGCCATCAGCGGGACCGGGACAAGGGCGGACTATGGCTACACCTTC. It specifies CAISGTGTRADYGYTF.

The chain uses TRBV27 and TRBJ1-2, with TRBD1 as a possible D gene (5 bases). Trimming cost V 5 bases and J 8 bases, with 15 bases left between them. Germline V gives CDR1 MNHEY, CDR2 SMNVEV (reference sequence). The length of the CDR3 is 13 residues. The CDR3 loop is CASSQEGREGYTF. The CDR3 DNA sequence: TGTGCCAGCAGTCAGGAGGGGCGCGAGGGCTACACCTTC.

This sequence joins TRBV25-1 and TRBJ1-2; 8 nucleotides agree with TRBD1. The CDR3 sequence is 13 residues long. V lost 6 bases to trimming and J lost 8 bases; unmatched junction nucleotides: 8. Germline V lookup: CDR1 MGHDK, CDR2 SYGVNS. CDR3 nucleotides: TGTGCCAGCAGAGACCAGGGGGCGCAGGGCTACACCTTC. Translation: CASRDQGAQGYTF.

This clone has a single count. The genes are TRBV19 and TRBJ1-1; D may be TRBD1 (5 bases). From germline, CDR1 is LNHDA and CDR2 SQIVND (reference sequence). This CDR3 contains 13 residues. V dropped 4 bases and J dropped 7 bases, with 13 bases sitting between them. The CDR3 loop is CASSTRRQHEAFF. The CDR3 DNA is TGTGCCAGTAGTACCCGAAGACAGCATGAAGCTTTCTTT.

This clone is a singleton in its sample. In nucleotides, the CDR3 is TGTGCTAGTGGTTTACGGGACTATGAGCAGTTCTTC. It is translated as CASGLRDYEQFF. The chain joins TRBV12-5 to TRBJ2-1; TRBD2 is a possible D gene (6 bases). V was clipped by 3 bases and J by 8 bases, with 8 bases between them. CDR1 is LGHNT and CDR2 is FRNRAP in the germline V gene. The CDR3 runs 12 residues.

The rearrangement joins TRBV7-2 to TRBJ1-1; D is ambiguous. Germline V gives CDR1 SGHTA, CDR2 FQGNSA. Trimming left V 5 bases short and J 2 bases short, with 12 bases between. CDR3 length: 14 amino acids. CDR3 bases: TGTGCCAGCAGCGCAAACGGGCGTAACACTGAAGCTTTCTTT. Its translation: CASSANGRNTEAFF.

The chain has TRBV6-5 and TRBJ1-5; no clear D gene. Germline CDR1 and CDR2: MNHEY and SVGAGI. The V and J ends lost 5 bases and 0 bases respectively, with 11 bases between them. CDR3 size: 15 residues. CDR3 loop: CASSRSRYSNQPQHF. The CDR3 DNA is TGTGCCAGCAGTCGCTCTAGGTATAGCAATCAGCCCCAGCATTTT.

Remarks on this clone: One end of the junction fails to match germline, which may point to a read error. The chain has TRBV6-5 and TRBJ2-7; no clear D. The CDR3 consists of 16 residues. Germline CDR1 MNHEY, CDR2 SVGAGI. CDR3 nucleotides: TGTGCCAGCAGTTACTCGAAGGATTCCATCTCCCACGAGCAGTACTTC. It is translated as CASSYSKDSISHEQYF.

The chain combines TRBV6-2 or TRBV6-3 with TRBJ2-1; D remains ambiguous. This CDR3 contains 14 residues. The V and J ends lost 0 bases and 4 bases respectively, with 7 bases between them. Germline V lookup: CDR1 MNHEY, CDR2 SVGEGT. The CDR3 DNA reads TGTGCCAGCAGTTACTCAACCCTTTACAATGAGCAGTTCTTC. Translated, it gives CASSYSTLYNEQFF.

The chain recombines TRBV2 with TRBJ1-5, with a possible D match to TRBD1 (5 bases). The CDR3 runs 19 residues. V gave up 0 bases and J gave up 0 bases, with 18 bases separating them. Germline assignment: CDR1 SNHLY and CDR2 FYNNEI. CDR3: CASSEALGRGRNSNQPQHF. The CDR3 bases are TGTGCCAGCAGTGAAGCGCTAGGGAGGGGCCGGAATAGCAATCAGCCCCAGCATTTT.

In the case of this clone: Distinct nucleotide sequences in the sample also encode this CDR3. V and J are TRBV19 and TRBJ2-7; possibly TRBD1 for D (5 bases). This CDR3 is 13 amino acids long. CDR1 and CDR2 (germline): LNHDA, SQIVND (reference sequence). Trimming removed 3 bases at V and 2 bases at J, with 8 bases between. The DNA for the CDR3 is TGTGCCAGTAGTATTACAGGAACCTACGAGCAGTACTTC. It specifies CASSITGTYEQYF.

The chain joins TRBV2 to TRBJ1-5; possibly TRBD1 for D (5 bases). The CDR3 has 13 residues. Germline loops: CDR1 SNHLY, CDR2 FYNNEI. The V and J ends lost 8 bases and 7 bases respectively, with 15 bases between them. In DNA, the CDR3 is TGTGCCAGCTTGGGGGAAACAAAACAGCCCCAGCATTTT. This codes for CASLGETKQPQHF. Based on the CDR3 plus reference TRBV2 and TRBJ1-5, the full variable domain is EPEVTQTPSHQVTQMGQEVILRCVPISNHLYFYWYRQILGQKVEFLVSFYNNEISEKSEIFDDQFSVERPDGSNFTLKIRSTKLEDSAMYFCASLGETKQPQHFGDGTRLSIL.

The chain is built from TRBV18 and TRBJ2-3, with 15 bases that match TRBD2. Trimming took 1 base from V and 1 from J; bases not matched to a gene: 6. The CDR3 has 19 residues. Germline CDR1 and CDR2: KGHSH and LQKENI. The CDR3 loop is CASSPRGTSGRSGTDTQYF. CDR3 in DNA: TGTGCCAGCTCACCACGGGGGACTAGCGGGAGGTCGGGCACAGATACGCAGTATTTT. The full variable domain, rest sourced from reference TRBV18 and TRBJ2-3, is NAGVMQNPRHLVRRRGQEARLRCSPMKGHSHVYWYRQLPEEGLKFMVYLQKENIIDESGMPKERFSAEFPKEGPSILRIQQVVRGDSAAYFCASSPRGTSGRSGTDTQYFGPGTRLTVL.

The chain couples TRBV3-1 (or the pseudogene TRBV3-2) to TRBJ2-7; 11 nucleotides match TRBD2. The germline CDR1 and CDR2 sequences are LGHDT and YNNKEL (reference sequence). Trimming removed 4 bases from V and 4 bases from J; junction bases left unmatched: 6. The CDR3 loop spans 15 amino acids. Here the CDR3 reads CASSPSGRIVYEQYF. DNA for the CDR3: TGTGCCAGCAGCCCTAGCGGGAGGATCGTGTACGAGCAGTACTTC.

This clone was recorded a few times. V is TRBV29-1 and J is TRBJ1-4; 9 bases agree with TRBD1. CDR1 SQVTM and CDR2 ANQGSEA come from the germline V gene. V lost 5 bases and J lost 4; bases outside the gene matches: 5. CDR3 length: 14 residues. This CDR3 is CSVLPGQGNEKLFF. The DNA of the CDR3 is TGCAGCGTTCTCCCGGGACAGGGTAATGAAAAACTGTTTTTT. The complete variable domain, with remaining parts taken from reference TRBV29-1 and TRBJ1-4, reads SAVISQKPSRDICQRGTSLTIQCQVDSQVTMMFWYRQQPGQSLTLIATANQGSEATYESGFVIDKFPISRPNLTFSTLTVSNMSPEDSSIYLCSVLPGQGNEKLFFGSGTQLSVL.